Below, one T cell receptor beta chain is given with its context. Its specificity is unknown. The entry originates in a study of PD-1 blockade in classical Hodgkin lymphoma. Overall study findings and caveats: Nivolumab initiated under 1 year post-ASCT led to patient exclusion.

The CDR3 consists of 15 residues. Germline V gene sequence: CDR1 SQVTM, CDR2 ANQGSEA. V lost 6 bases and J lost 5; bases outside the gene matches: 11. Clones were sequenced by immunoSEQ multiplex PCR, and TCRdb holds only the in-frame ones, with some missing. The sample gives roughly 8,300 clones, about 74% of which show up once; 6.5% to 8.5% is in the top ten. After autologous stem cell transplantation all patients relapsed, and prior brentuximab vedotin exposure differed between cohorts. Researchers used magnetic negative selection to pull out pure CD4+ T cells from thawed PBMCs. Classifying best responses yielded complete response, partial response or progressive disease.

The specimen comprised CD4+ T cells from blood, sampled at baseline. The TCR sequence derives from a human donor with classical Hodgkin lymphoma. The chain recombines TRBV29-1 with TRBJ2-3; TRBD2 aligns across 10 bases. The CDR3 bases are TGCAGCGTCCCTGGGAGCGGGAGGGCTTTAGATACGCAGTATTTT. Translating gives CSVPGSGRALDTQYF.